These T cell receptor beta chains were read from a single sample in a study of shared clonotypes between healthy human individuals. Sequenced by immunoSEQ multiplex PCR; TCRdb stores in-frame clones only, minus some. The table lists approximately 530,000 clones, about 96% of them singletons, with under 0.065% in the top ten. Specimen: naive CD4+ T cells sorted from blood. These receptors came from a woman between 25 and 40 years old in good health. CDR3s include the opening cysteine and the closing phenylalanine or tryptophan. A D gene is named only where the DNA matches it firmly. Size is omitted from some rows. Given values are once, few, many or a class for expanded clones.

clone size,J gene,V gene,D gene,CDR3 DNA,CDR3 protein
NA,TRBJ2-7,TRBV27,NA,TGTGCCAGCACCACTTCCTGGAACGACGAGCAGTACTTC,CASTTSWNDEQYF
NA,TRBJ1-1,TRBV28,TRBD1,TGTGCCAGCAGTGAAGGACAGGGTACTGAAGCTTTCTTT,CASSEGQGTEAFF
NA,TRBJ1-1,TRBV27,TRBD1,TGTGCCAGTAAGGGACAGGGGAACACTGAAGCTTTCTTT,CASKGQGNTEAFF
NA,TRBJ2-5,TRBV7-8,NA,TGTGCCAGCAGCTTACACGGGTACCAAGAGACCCAGTACTTC,CASSLHGYQETQYF
NA,TRBJ2-1,TRBV7-9,TRBD2,TGTGCCAGCAGCTCCCCGGGACTAGCGCACAATGAGCAGTTCTTC,CASSSPGLAHNEQFF
NA,TRBJ1-2,TRBV28,TRBD1,TGTGCCAGCAGTTTAAGTGGGGGACAGCGTTTCGGCACCTTC,CASSLSGGQRFGTF
NA,TRBJ2-6,TRBV19,NA,TGTGCCAGTAGTGGGGCTCTTGGGGGAGTATTATACTCTGGGGCCAACGTCCTGACTTTC,CASSGALGGVLYSGANVLTF
NA,TRBJ2-1,TRBV5-6,NA,TGTGCCAGCAGCTTGTCAGGGAACAATGAGCAGTTCTTC,CASSLSGNNEQFF
NA,TRBJ2-1,TRBV27,TRBD1,TGTGCCAGCAGACCGCGAGGGGACAGGAAACATGAGCAGTTCTTC,CASRPRGDRKHEQFF
NA,TRBJ2-1,TRBV28,NA,TGTGCCAGCAGACGCGGCGACAGGCACCTCAATGAGCAGTTCTTC,CASRRGDRHLNEQFF
NA,TRBJ2-7,TRBV7-6,TRBD2,TGTGCCAGCAGCTGGGGACTAGCGGGAGAAAGACCCTACGAGCAGTACTTC,CASSWGLAGERPYEQYF
NA,TRBJ1-2,TRBV28,TRBD1,TGTGCCAGCAGTTCGACAGGGGGGCCTCTCGGCTACACCTTC,CASSSTGGPLGYTF
NA,TRBJ1-5,TRBV27,NA,TGTGCCAGCAGTTTATCGATGGGGAGCCTTAGCAATCAGCCCCAGCATTTT,CASSLSMGSLSNQPQHF
NA,TRBJ2-4,TRBV9,TRBD2,TGTGCCAGCAGCCCATCAAGCGGGAGAGCCAAAAACATTCAGTACTTC,CASSPSSGRAKNIQYF
once,TRBJ2-2,TRBV25-1,NA,TGTGCCAGCAGTGAATCCAGGGGGGCCGGGGAGCTGTTTTTT,CASSESRGAGELFF
NA,TRBJ1-5,TRBV28,TRBD1,TGTGCCAGCCGACTCCCCGGACAGGGGGAGCAGCCCCAGCATTTT,CASRLPGQGEQPQHF
NA,TRBJ2-7,TRBV27,NA,TGTGCCAGCAGTTTTGGGCCGGGGTCGGCCTACGAGCAGTACTTC,CASSFGPGSAYEQYF
NA,TRBJ2-7,TRBV11-2,TRBD1,TGTGCCAGCAGCTTAGTGTACAGGGGGGACGAGCAGTACTTC,CASSLVYRGDEQYF
NA,TRBJ2-7,TRBV2,NA,TGTGCCAGCAGTGGGAGTCGGCTCGCCTACGAGCAGTACTTC,CASSGSRLAYEQYF
NA,TRBJ1-2,TRBV28,NA,TGTGCCAGCAGTCTGCGGGCCGCCTATGGCTACACCTTC,CASSLRAAYGYTF
NA,TRBJ2-7,TRBV5-1,NA,TGCGCCAGCAGCTTCCCAGGGACATCCTACGAGCAGTACTTC,CASSFPGTSYEQYF
NA,TRBJ1-2,TRBV6-5,NA,TGTGCCAGCAGTTATTCGTCGGGGAGTGGGAACTATGGCTACACCTTC,CASSYSSGSGNYGYTF
NA,TRBJ2-7,TRBV7-9,NA,TGTGCCAGCAGCTTAACGGCCGAGCAGTACTTC,CASSLTAEQYF
NA,TRBJ1-4,TRBV28,TRBD1,TGTGCCAGCATCGGAGGACAGGAGAACAATGAAAAACTGTTTTTT,CASIGGQENNEKLFF
NA,TRBJ1-1,TRBV7-6,NA,TGTGCCAGCAGCCTCTGGACGGAGAACACTGAAGCTTTCTTT,CASSLWTENTEAFF
NA,TRBJ1-1,TRBV7-8,NA,TGTGCCAGCAGCTTAGACGCCCTGAACACTGAAGCTTTCTTT,CASSLDALNTEAFF
NA,TRBJ2-7,TRBV29-1,NA,TGCAGCGTTGGAGTGATGGGTGGCGAGCAGTACTTC,CSVGVMGGEQYF
NA,TRBJ2-7,TRBV4-2,TRBD2,TGTGCCAGCAGCCAAGGGGTAGCGGGAGCTTACGAGCAGTACTTC,CASSQGVAGAYEQYF
NA,TRBJ1-1,TRBV18,NA,TGTGCCAGCTCACCACGTAATCCTGTGAACACTGAAGCTTTCTTT,CASSPRNPVNTEAFF
NA,TRBJ2-3,TRBV1,NA,TGCACCAGCAGCCAAATTCCACCGAGCGTGGTTAGCACAGATACGCAGTATTTT,CTSSQIPPSVVSTDTQYF
NA,TRBJ1-2,TRBV28,NA,TGTGCCAGCAGTTTAGGGGGAAGGCACTATGGCTACACCTTC,CASSLGGRHYGYTF
NA,TRBJ2-2,TRBV6-5,TRBD2,TGTGCCAGCAGGCTAGCGGGACCGAACACCGGGGAGCTGTTTTTT,CASRLAGPNTGELFF
NA,TRBJ1-2,TRBV28,NA,TGTGCCAGCAGTTTAACAAGGGCGCGGGGCTACACCTTC,CASSLTRARGYTF
NA,TRBJ2-5,TRBV15,NA,TGTGCCACCAGCAGAGAGGCAGACAGGTCCCCGTACTTC,CATSREADRSPYF
NA,TRBJ2-7,TRBV28,TRBD1,TGTGCCAGCAACCCAGGACAGGGGACGAGGAACGAGCAGTACTTC,CASNPGQGTRNEQYF
NA,TRBJ1-1,TRBV6-4,TRBD1,TGTGCCAGCAGTCGCGACCCAGGGGGCGCGAACACTGAAGCTTTCTTT,CASSRDPGGANTEAFF
NA,TRBJ2-7,TRBV5-1,NA,TGCGCCAGCAGCAGGGGGACTCTTACCTACGAGCAGTACTTC,CASSRGTLTYEQYF
NA,TRBJ2-3,TRBV7-6,NA,TGTGCCAGCACCCCGGCGTTGGAGAGTACGCAGTATTTT,CASTPALESTQYF
NA,TRBJ1-3,TRBV28,TRBD1,TGTGCCAGCAGACGAACAGGGGCCGGAAACACCATATATTTT,CASRRTGAGNTIYF
NA,TRBJ1-5,TRBV15,NA,TGTGCCACCAGCAGAGATCAGGCGGGCAGCAATCAGCCCCAGCATTTT,CATSRDQAGSNQPQHF
NA,TRBJ2-1,TRBV7-3,NA,TGTGCCAGCAGCTTAAGCCCTAGCGAGGGCAATGAGCAGTTCTTC,CASSLSPSEGNEQFF
NA,TRBJ2-7,TRBV18,TRBD2,TGTGCCAGCTCACCTCCTAGCGGAACCTACGAGCAGTACTTC,CASSPPSGTYEQYF
NA,TRBJ2-3,TRBV28,TRBD2,TGTGCCAGCAGCCCTAGCGGGAGCTTAGTAGATACGCAGTATTTT,CASSPSGSLVDTQYF
once,TRBJ1-5,TRBV6-1,NA,TGTGCCAGCAGTGCCCGTGGTGTAGTGTATCAGCCCCAGCATTTT,CASSARGVVYQPQHF
NA,TRBJ1-2,TRBV7-9,NA,TGTGCCAGCAGCCACCGGGACTTCTATGGCTACACCTTC,CASSHRDFYGYTF
NA,TRBJ2-3,TRBV18,NA,TGTGCCAGCTCACAGGTTGGAGATACGCAGTATTTT,CASSQVGDTQYF
NA,TRBJ1-5,TRBV28,NA,TGTGCCAGCAGTCCTTCCGCCGCTACGAGCCTCAATCAGCCCCAGCATTTT,CASSPSAATSLNQPQHF
once,TRBJ2-4,TRBV5-1,TRBD2,TGCGCCAGCAGCCCTAGCGGAGCGGCCAAAAACATTCAGTACTTC,CASSPSGAAKNIQYF
NA,TRBJ2-3,TRBV27,NA,TGTGCCAGCAGTTTATCTTCGGGTGCGGATACGCAGTATTTT,CASSLSSGADTQYF
NA,TRBJ2-3,TRBV28,TRBD1,TGTGCCAGCAGTTCCATTACAGGGGGGCGGAGCACAGATACGCAGTATTTT,CASSSITGGRSTDTQYF
NA,TRBJ2-5,TRBV28,NA,TGTGCCAGCAGTTTTAATTCCAAATTAGTCGAGACCCAGTACTTC,CASSFNSKLVETQYF
once,TRBJ1-1,TRBV19,NA,TGTGCCAGTAGTTTCGCCCGACAGGCCACTGAAGCTTTCTTT,CASSFARQATEAFF
NA,TRBJ2-7,TRBV28,NA,TGTGCCAGCAGTTTGGTAGGGGACGGCGAGCAGTACTTC,CASSLVGDGEQYF